This TCR beta chain emerged from a study of blood T cells in healthy people across ages (dated by TCRdb to between 2014 and 2017). Study-level background: In model experiments, template switching captured about one uniquely barcoded TCR beta cDNA molecule for every two T cells. The study measured age-related changes in TCR beta repertoire diversity using deep sequencing normalized with unique cDNA molecular identifiers. The donors were divided into four age groups: young (average around 16 years), middle-aged (approximately 42), aged (about 61) and long-lived (roughly 82). Donors of different ages were randomly distributed across sequencing lanes to avoid experimental bias. Two additional independent replicas of 1 million unique cDNA reads from the same blood draw were analyzed for two donors (one aged 18 to 29 and one aged 80 or older). Findings and caveats that apply to the study as a whole: Estimates of total diversity based on one million sequenced T cells were regarded as lower bounds and as underestimates. Since profiling was done on bulk unsorted PBMCs, naive and antigen-experienced compartments could not be conclusively compared. As age increased, observed TCR beta diversity per million T cells dropped in a roughly linear way, and a significant reduction was already evident by age about 40. Compared with the aged group, the long-lived group had more naive CD4+ T cells, fewer expanded clones and increased TCR diversity, suggesting age selection. Because donor CMV infection status was unknown, age-related changes in expanded clonotypes were potentially confounded. There was a strong correlation between observed TCR beta diversity and the percentage of naive T cells measured by flow cytometry.

The CDR3 has 15 amino acids, counting the end cysteine and phenylalanine. The sequence is cut down to CDR3 DNA, 45 bases in frame from base 1. CDR1 is given as LGHNA and CDR2 as YSLEER, both from the germline V gene. V is pared back by 0 bases and J by 2 bases, with 10 bases lying between the germline termini. About this clonotype itself: Its antigen remains unidentified. The sample holds no much larger clone one base away, and base qualities are not on file.

The library relied on 5' RACE. TCRdb shows the sequencer as Illumina HiSeq 2500. A second PCR of roughly 7 to 11 cycles was performed with a sample-barcoded 5' primer and a J-beta primer mix. Each TCR beta cDNA molecule received a unique molecular identifier from a template-switch 5' adaptor carrying 12 random nucleotides. Each sample yielded at least 3 million CDR3-containing paired-end reads. First-strand cDNA synthesis was performed from all RNA using the Mint cDNA synthesis kit, with priming by a TRBC-specific oligonucleotide. Following uracil-DNA glycosylase treatment, all cDNA underwent a first 18-cycle PCR with the universal primers M1SS and BC2_uni_R. In the authors' own workflow: For normalization, 1 million high-quality reads were randomly selected from each sample, with every read carrying a distinct molecular identifier. Reads sharing molecular identifiers were discarded rather than binned into consensus sequences. CDR3 identification, clonotype clustering and error correction used MiTCR with a Q25 quality threshold and the strictest error-elimination algorithm. A nonparametric unseen species model using Euler transformation provided a lower-bound estimate of total TCR beta diversity. TCRdb reworked the public reads: Q25 trimming with fastp, MiXCR clone assembly, productive beta chains retained. Each entry is one CDR3 protein sequence, shown with its most common DNA and genes. For this entry, the V and J calls and clone size follow TCRdb and not the study's own pipeline. This sample is represented by about 780,000 distinct CDR3 sequences; less than 80% of them were singletons. Around a quarter of the sample goes to the ten largest clones.

The donors were 40 or so Caucasian individuals from Russia, aged 6 to 90 years, who were systemically healthy. Approximately 9 milliliters of peripheral blood were collected from each donor into EDTA-treated Vacutainer tubes. Ficoll-Paque density-gradient centrifugation was used to isolate PBMCs, with at least 6.5 million obtained per sample. Trizol reagent was used to extract total RNA from PBMCs, with at least 5 micrograms per sample. For every donor, an aliquot of PBMCs went through flow cytometry to measure the percentages of naive CD45RAhigh/CD27high T cells. Sequencing was done on a sample of blood. This TCR derives from a young man in good health. The V and J genes are TRBV4-3 and TRBJ1-2; the D segment cannot be called with confidence. The nucleotides are TGCGCCAGCAGCCAAGAAAAAGGAGGGAACTATGGCTACACCTTC. It codes for CASSQEKGGNYGYTF.